Listed here are 27 T cell receptor beta chains from one sample, sequenced in a study of cytomegalovirus exposure and HLA in healthy donors. PCR employed 60 Vbeta and 13 Jbeta primers. Clones were sequenced by immunoSEQ multiplex PCR, and TCRdb holds only the in-frame ones, with some missing. In the table there are about 140,000 clones, almost 85% of which are singletons. Sequencing was done on a sample of PBMCs. These TCRs come from a man aged 25-45 years in good health and CMV-seropositive.

The chain combines TRBV30 with TRBJ2-5; D might be TRBD2 (6 bases). The CDR3 contains 11 residues. V lost 2 bases and J 5 bases, leaving 6 bases between the germline ends. Germline loops: CDR1 GTSNPN, CDR2 SVGIG (reference sequence). CDR3 loop: CAWSSGETQYF. The CDR3 region has the DNA TGTGCCTGGAGTAGCGGGGAGACCCAGTACTTC.

CDR3 amino acids: CASSVSGGTEAFF. In DNA, the CDR3 is TGTGCCAGCAGCGTATCGGGTGGAACTGAAGCTTTCTTT. The chain combines TRBV9 with TRBJ1-1; no firm D call. V shed 1 base and J shed 5 bases, with 9 bases lying between them. CDR3 length: 13 residues. Per the germline V gene, CDR1 is SGDLS and CDR2 is YYNGEE.

The chain employs TRBV19 and TRBJ2-7; a weak D match, TRBD2 (6 bases). The CDR3 runs to 15 residues. V lost 6 bases and J lost 4, with 19 bases in between. Germline V gene lookup returns CDR1 LNHDA and CDR2 SQIVND (reference sequence). The CDR3 reads CASSRDSSLIYEQYF. In DNA form, the CDR3 reads TGTGCCAGTAGCCGGGACTCCAGCCTCATATACGAGCAGTACTTC. Variable domain in full (rest from reference TRBV19 and TRBJ2-7): DGGITQSPKYLFRKEGQNVTLSCEQNLNHDAMYWYRQDPGQGLRLIYYSQIVNDFQKGDIAEGYSVSREKKESFPLTVTSAQKNPTAFYLCASSRDSSLIYEQYFGPGTRLTVT.

This clone was seen only once. The rearrangement links TRBV7-2 to TRBJ1-3; 7 bases are shared with TRBD1. Germline assignment: CDR1 SGHTA and CDR2 FQGNSA. Trimming removed 1 base from V and 2 bases from J; junction bases left unmatched: 2. The CDR3 covers 15 residues. For the CDR3, the DNA is TGTGCCAGCAGCTTAGTGACAGGGACTGGAAACACCATATATTTT. Translated, it gives CASSLVTGTGNTIYF. Together with reference TRBV7-2 and TRBJ1-3, the CDR3 gives the full variable domain: GAGVSQSPSNKVTEKGKDVELRCDPISGHTALYWYRQSLGQGLEFLIYFQGNSAPDKSGLPSDRFSAERTGGSVSTLTIQRTQQEDSAVYLCASSLVTGTGNTIYFGEGSWLTVV.

This sequence joins TRBV19 and TRBJ2-1; 10 bases are a match to TRBD2. Germline-derived CDR1 and CDR2 are LNHDA and SQIVND (reference sequence). V shed 3 bases, J shed 7 bases, and the junction held 6 bases outside the gene matches. CDR3 length: 15 residues. CDR3 in amino acids: CASSILAGDGNEQFF. The CDR3 DNA is TGTGCCAGTAGTATCCTAGCGGGAGACGGTAATGAGCAGTTCTTC.

The rearrangement links TRBV5-4 to TRBJ1-5, with 8 bases fitting TRBD1. From germline, CDR1 is SGHNT and CDR2 YYREEE (reference sequence). This CDR3 comprises 15 residues. After removal of 3 bases from V and 3 bases from J, the junction contained 5 bases not matched to a gene. CDR3 in amino acids: CASSSGTGHNQPQHF. The CDR3 DNA follows: TGTGCCAGCAGCTCGGGGACAGGCCACAATCAGCCCCAGCATTTT.

V and J are TRBV28 and TRBJ2-1; D remains unclear. This CDR3 is 12 amino acids long. CDR1 MDHEN and CDR2 SYDVKM come from the germline V gene. V shed 1 base and J shed 5 bases, with 3 bases lying between them. The CDR3 loop reads CASSLSNNEQFF. DNA of the CDR3: TGTGCCAGCAGTTTATCCAACAATGAGCAGTTCTTC.

The CDR3 DNA is TGCGCCAGCAGCCGAAGACTAGAGGGCACAGATACGCAGTATTTT. Its protein is CASSRRLEGTDTQYF. The V gene is TRBV5-1, the J gene TRBJ2-3, with D maybe TRBD2 (6 bases). Germline CDR1 and CDR2: SGHRS and YFSETQ. The CDR3 runs to 15 residues. V shed 4 bases and J shed 1 base, with 13 bases lying between them.

The chain employs TRBV6-1 and TRBJ1-2; D gene uncertain. The germline V and J ends were trimmed by 7 bases and 0 bases, with 3 bases remaining between them. The CDR3 runs 11 residues. CDR1 is MNHNS and CDR2 is SASEGT in the germline V gene. The CDR3 here is CASTANYGYTF. CDR3 nucleotides: TGTGCCAGCACGGCTAACTATGGCTACACCTTC.

The rearrangement links TRBV7-9 to TRBJ2-1, with D hard to call. The CDR3 contains 11 residues. Trimming removed 2 bases at V and 7 bases at J, with 3 bases between. Germline V gene sequence: CDR1 SEHNR, CDR2 FQNEAQ (reference sequence). Here the CDR3 DNA reads TGTGCCAGCAGCTTACGGAATGAGCAGTTCTTC. Amino acids: CASSLRNEQFF. The full variable domain, completed using reference TRBV7-9 and TRBJ2-1, is DTGVSQNPRHKITKRGQNVTFRCDPISEHNRLYWYRQTLGQGPEFLTYFQNEAQLEKSRLLSDRFSAERPKGSFSTLEIQRTEQGDSAMYLCASSLRNEQFFGPGTRLTVL.

This clone was seen a few times. The chain links TRBV6-5 to TRBJ1-5; D is perhaps TRBD1 (5 bases). CDR3 length equals 14 residues. V lost 5 bases and J 0 bases, leaving 8 bases between the germline ends. The V gene's germline CDR1 is MNHEY and CDR2 SVGAGI. The CDR3 spells CASSVGDSNQPQHF. DNA for the CDR3: TGTGCCAGCAGTGTAGGGGATAGCAATCAGCCCCAGCATTTT.

The gene calls are TRBV27 and TRBJ1-4; possible D gene TRBD1, 6 bases. This CDR3 has 15 residues. The germline gives CDR1 MNHEY, CDR2 SMNVEV (reference sequence). V lost 6 bases to trimming and J lost 0 bases, with 11 bases between them. Here the CDR3 DNA reads TGTGCCAGCAGGCTCGGACAGACAACTAATGAAAAACTGTTTTTT. Translating it yields CASRLGQTTNEKLFF.

CDR3 region: CASSLFQGSNTGELFF. The CDR3 DNA reads as TGCGCCAGCAGCTTATTTCAGGGATCGAACACCGGGGAGCTGTTTTTT. The rearrangement joins TRBV5-1 to TRBJ2-2; D is perhaps TRBD1 (5 bases). Between the trimmed V and J ends, which lost 2 bases and 0 bases, there was a span of 11 bases. This CDR3 is 16 amino acids long. Germline loops: CDR1 SGHRS, CDR2 YFSETQ.

The chain has TRBV19 and TRBJ2-7; no reliable D call. The V gene lost 3 bases and the J gene lost 0 bases, with 9 bases spanning the gap. The CDR3 sequence is 14 residues long. Germline lookup yields CDR1 LNHDA and CDR2 SQIVND (reference sequence). Here the CDR3 DNA reads TGTGCCAGTAGTATCGGCAGGTCCTCCTACGAGCAGTACTTC. The encoded protein is CASSIGRSSYEQYF.

The chain combines TRBV7-2 with TRBJ1-1, with D possibly being TRBD1 (6 bases). Germline CDR1 is SGHTA and CDR2 is FQGNSA. V was trimmed by 5 bases and J by 1 base, leaving 14 bases between them. CDR3 length: 15 amino acids. The CDR3 DNA reads as TGTGCCAGCAGCACCAACCAGGGGTGGAACACTGAAGCTTTCTTT. As protein: CASSTNQGWNTEAFF.

The chain recombines TRBV27 with TRBJ2-7; 11 bases agree with TRBD2. The CDR3 sequence is 13 residues long. Germline CDR1 is MNHEY and CDR2 is SMNVEV (reference sequence). Trimming removed 7 bases from V and 7 bases from J; junction bases left unmatched: 6. CDR3 sequence (DNA): TGTGCCAGCACCATAGCGGGGGGGCGTGAGCAGTACTTC. Its translation is CASTIAGGREQYF.

This clone was observed once. The chain has TRBV9 and TRBJ2-3, with 9 bases fitting TRBD2. This CDR3 region has 16 residues. The germline CDR1 and CDR2 sequences are SGDLS and YYNGEE. V was pared by 0 bases and J by 3 bases, with 5 bases of the junction left unmatched. Written as DNA, the CDR3 is TGTGCCAGCAGCGTAGTGGGTAGCGGGAGTACAGATACGCAGTATTTT. This gives the protein CASSVVGSGSTDTQYF.

This chain links TRBV4-1 with TRBJ1-2; D possibly corresponds to TRBD1 (5 bases). The CDR3 consists of 14 residues. V was shortened by 0 bases and J by 2 bases, with 7 bases between the two germline ends. Germline values: CDR1 MGHRA, CDR2 YSYEKL. CDR3 sequence: CASSQDRQNYGYTF. The CDR3 DNA reads as TGCGCCAGCAGCCAAGATAGACAGAACTATGGCTACACCTTC.

V and J are TRBV6-1 and TRBJ2-7, with 7 nucleotides matching TRBD1. The junction had 5 bases not matched to a gene; V was cut back by 6 bases and J by 3 bases. Germline loops: CDR1 MNHNS, CDR2 SASEGT. The CDR3 length is 13 residues. As DNA, the CDR3 is TGTGCCAGCAGCAGACAGGGAAACTACGAGCAGTACTTC. Amino acid sequence: CASSRQGNYEQYF.

J is TRBJ2-2 and V is TRBV10-1; the match to TRBD2 covers 11 bases. V trimming: 6 bases; J trimming: 4 bases; junction bases outside the gene matches: 7. Germline V lookup: CDR1 WNHNN, CDR2 SYGVQD (reference sequence). The CDR3 is made up of 16 amino acids. CDR3 sequence reads: CASRLLAGVFTGELFF. DNA for the CDR3: TGCGCCAGCAGATTACTAGCGGGGGTATTCACCGGGGAGCTGTTTTTT.

CDR3 amino acids: CASSGRTGSPPESYTF. CDR3 DNA sequence: TGTGCCAGCAGCGGACGGACAGGTAGCCCTCCTGAAAGCTACACCTTC. The chain couples TRBV9 to TRBJ1-2; TRBD1 agrees at 7 bases. Germline V lookup: CDR1 SGDLS, CDR2 YYNGEE. V shed 3 bases and J 9 bases; nucleotides not matched to a gene: 17. This CDR3 has 16 amino acids.

J is TRBJ1-5 and V is TRBV9; 7 bases map to TRBD1. Germline CDR1 SGDLS, CDR2 YYNGEE. The CDR3 has 15 residues. The trim removed 0 bases at V and 4 bases at J, leaving 4 bases unmatched. The CDR3 DNA sequence: TGTGCCAGCAGCGTAGCAGGGACAGCAAATCAGCCCCAGCATTTT. Translated, it gives CASSVAGTANQPQHF.

CDR3 DNA: TGTGCCAGCAGCTTAGGCAGCCAGACTAATCAGCCCCAGCATTTT. Its protein is CASSLGSQTNQPQHF. The chain joins TRBV7-2 to TRBJ1-5; D is ambiguous. Deletions cut 1 base from V and 4 bases from J, with 11 bases between. This CDR3 has 15 amino acids. Germline CDR1 and CDR2: SGHTA and FQGNSA.

This chain uses TRBV6-6 with TRBJ2-7; 10 bases match TRBD2. This CDR3 region has 13 residues. V shed 8 bases and J 5 bases; nucleotides not matched to a gene: 6. Looked up from germline, CDR1 is MNHNY and CDR2 is SVGAGI (reference sequence). This CDR3 reads CASGASGSHEQYF. The CDR3, as DNA: TGTGCCAGCGGGGCTAGCGGGAGCCACGAGCAGTACTTC.

The chain has TRBV28 and TRBJ2-7; TRBD1 matches at 7 bases. Germline-derived CDR1 and CDR2 are MDHEN and SYDVKM. There are 13 residues in the CDR3. V shed 7 bases and J 3 bases; nucleotides not matched to a gene: 6. The chain's CDR3 is CASTRDSDYEQYF. The CDR3 DNA reads as TGTGCCAGCACCAGGGACAGTGACTACGAGCAGTACTTC.

This clone was seen once. V usage is TRBV2 and J usage is TRBJ2-3, with D maybe TRBD2 (6 bases). V was shortened by 3 bases and J by 3 bases, with 16 bases between the two germline ends. From germline, CDR1 is SNHLY and CDR2 FYNNEI. The CDR3 runs 16 residues. Here the CDR3 reads CASSEGGLDATDTQYF. As DNA, the CDR3 is TGTGCCAGCAGTGAGGGGGGACTGGACGCGACAGATACGCAGTATTTT.

J is TRBJ1-1 and V is TRBV29-1; perhaps TRBD1 as D (6 bases). This CDR3 contains 8 residues. From germline, CDR1 is SQVTM and CDR2 ANQGSEA. Trimming left V 5 bases short and J 14 bases short, with 9 bases between. The DNA of the CDR3 is TGCAGCGTTCCCGGGACATTCTTT. It codes for CSVPGTFF. Full variable domain (remainder filled in from reference TRBV29-1 and TRBJ1-1): SAVISQKPSRDICQRGTSLTIQCQVDSQVTMMFWYRQQPGQSLTLIATANQGSEATYESGFVIDKFPISRPNLTFSTLTVSNMSPEDSSIYLCSVPGTFFGQGTRLTVV.